This T cell receptor (beta chain) derives from a study of pediatric ulcerative colitis. At colonoscopy, a blood sample was also collected. The survey-level immunoSEQ assay was used. Only in-frame clones appear in the TCRdb table, and some are missing; sequencing was by immunoSEQ multiplex PCR. Of tens of thousands of clones in the sample, 86% were seen once. Concerning this clone: The antigen remains unidentified.

Study-level findings and limits: Compared with controls, ulcerative colitis showed greater blood-rectum clone sharing.

The sequence was obtained from a boy aged 5-17 years with severe ulcerative colitis. The sample comprised blood.

The CDR3 DNA reads TGTGCCGCCCCCCTTTTCAGTTGTCAGCCCCAGCATTTT. Translation: CAAPLFSCQPQHF. This chain joins TRBV10-3 and TRBJ1-5; no definite D call. The CDR3 sequence is 13 residues long. Trimming cost V 11 bases and J 6 bases, with 17 bases left between them. In germline, CDR1 is ENHRY, CDR2 SYGVKD.